The source of this TCR beta chain is a study of OX40 agonist ivuxolimab in advanced cancers. Study-wide results and caveats: It was not determined which antigens were specifically recognized by the peripheral T cells that had undergone clonal expansion. In CD8+ T cells, expanded clones were on average more numerous than in CD4+.

Germline CDR1 is SGHVS and CDR2 is FQNEAQ. The CDR3 length is 14 residues. Enrollment shut out patients with autoimmune disease history or systemic immunosuppression. In regard to this clone: Its antigen is undetermined. Germline and junction disagree at one end, which may indicate a read error.

Method: immunoSEQ multiplex PCR; TCRdb's copy keeps in-frame clones and lacks some. The data show around 90,000 clones, around 87% seen once. The chain has TRBV7-8 and TRBJ2-5, with D possibly TRBD2 on 6 matching bases. This clonotype was sampled from an adult with an advanced solid tumor such as melanoma, head and neck, liver or kidney cancer. The sequences come from CD4+ or CD8+ T cells sorted from blood, collected in a trial of the OX40 agonist ivuxolimab. For the CDR3, the DNA is TGTGCCAGCAGCCTAGCGACGGCCCAAGAGACCCAGTACTTC. Translating it yields CASSLATAQETQYF.